This T cell receptor (beta chain) comes out of a study of blood T cell repertoires in COVID-19. At the level of the study: Specimens from acute and convalescent COVID-19 originated in the United States, Italy and Spain. T cells, B-cell-depleted T cells, or PBMCs supplied cDNA or gDNA.

This CDR3 region has 13 residues. V lost 6 bases to trimming and J lost 3 bases, with 8 bases between them. Germline loops: CDR1 SNHLY, CDR2 FYNNEI. Assay: immunoSEQ multiplex PCR; the TCRdb copy retains only in-frame clones and omits some. Of roughly 130,000 clones in the sample, almost 85% were seen once. Sequenced: peripheral blood. The receptor was isolated from a young woman who had recovered from COVID-19. The chain combines TRBV2 with TRBJ1-4; D is unclear. CDR3 loop: CASRRSPNEKLFF. As DNA, the CDR3 is TGTGCCAGCAGGCGAAGCCCTAATGAAAAACTGTTTTTT. The full variable domain, in which reference TRBV2 and TRBJ1-4 provide the parts outside the CDR3, is EPEVTQTPSHQVTQMGQEVILRCVPISNHLYFYWYRQILGQKVEFLVSFYNNEISEKSEIFDDQFSVERPDGSNFTLKIRSTKLEDSAMYFCASRRSPNEKLFFGSGTQLSVL.